The rows below give T cell receptor beta chains drawn from one sample of a study of memory B cells and T cells in multiple sclerosis. The table came from immunoSEQ multiplex PCR; TCRdb's copy has only in-frame clones and leaves some out. In the table there are some 11,000 clones, about 83% of which are singletons. For these TCRs, the target antigens are not known. The sequencing input was PBMCs from blood kept in culture. These receptor sequences come from a human donor with multiple sclerosis. Both conserved end residues are part of each CDR3. A D gene is named only where the DNA matches it firmly. The size entry is marked missing in some rows and otherwise reads once, few, many or a size class.

. | TRBJ2-7 | . | TRBV12-5 | CASGLVRTGEQYF | TGTGCTAGTGGTTTGGTTCGGACGGGGGAGCAGTACTTC
. | TRBJ2-7 | TRBD2 | TRBV11-1 | CASSTRGGAAEQYF | TGTGCCAGCAGTACTCGCGGGGGGGCCGCCGAGCAGTACTTC
. | TRBJ1-1 | . | TRBV7-8 | CASSLNPGRNTEAFF | TGTGCCAGCAGCTTAAACCCAGGGCGGAACACTGAAGCTTTCTTT
. | TRBJ2-3 | TRBD2 | TRBV6-1 | CASSGSGRIVDTQYF | TGTGCCAGCAGTGGTAGCGGGAGGATAGTTGATACGCAGTATTTT
. | TRBJ2-7 | TRBD2 | TRBV4-2 | CASSPGLAGGVEQYF | TGTGCCAGCAGCCCCGGACTAGCGGGAGGGGTCGAGCAGTACTTC
. | TRBJ2-5 | TRBD2 | TRBV18 | CALTPRGLAGGQETQYF | TGTGCACTAACACCTAGGGGACTAGCGGGGGGTCAAGAGACCCAGTACTTC
few | TRBJ2-3 | . | TRBV19 | CASSIGGIYTDTQYF | TGTGCCAGTAGTATCGGTGGGATATACACAGATACGCAGTATTTT
. | TRBJ2-3 | TRBD2 | TRBV6-1 | CASSSSGGAVDTQYF | TGTGCCAGCAGTTCAAGCGGGGGGGCGGTAGATACGCAGTATTTT
few | TRBJ1-1 | . | TRBV2 | CASRAGTNTEAFF | TGTGCCAGCAGAGCCGGGACAAACACTGAAGCTTTCTTT
. | TRBJ1-1 | . | TRBV5-4 | CASSLPGLGTEAFF | TGTGCCAGCAGCCTCCCGGGACTCGGGACTGAAGCTTTCTTT